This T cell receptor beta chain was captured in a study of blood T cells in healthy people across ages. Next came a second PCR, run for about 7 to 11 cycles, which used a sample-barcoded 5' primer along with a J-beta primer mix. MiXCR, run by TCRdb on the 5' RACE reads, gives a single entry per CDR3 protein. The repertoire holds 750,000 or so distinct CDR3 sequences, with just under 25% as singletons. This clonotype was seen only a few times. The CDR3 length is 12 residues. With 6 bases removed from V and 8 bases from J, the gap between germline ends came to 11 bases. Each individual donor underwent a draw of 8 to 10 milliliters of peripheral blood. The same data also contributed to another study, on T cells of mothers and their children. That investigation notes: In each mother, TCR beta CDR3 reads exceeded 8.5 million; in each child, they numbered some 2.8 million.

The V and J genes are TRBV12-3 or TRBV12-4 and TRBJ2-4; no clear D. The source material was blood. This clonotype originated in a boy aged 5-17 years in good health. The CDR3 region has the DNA TGTGCCAGCAGCCCCACTGCGGACATTCAGTACTTC. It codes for CASSPTADIQYF.